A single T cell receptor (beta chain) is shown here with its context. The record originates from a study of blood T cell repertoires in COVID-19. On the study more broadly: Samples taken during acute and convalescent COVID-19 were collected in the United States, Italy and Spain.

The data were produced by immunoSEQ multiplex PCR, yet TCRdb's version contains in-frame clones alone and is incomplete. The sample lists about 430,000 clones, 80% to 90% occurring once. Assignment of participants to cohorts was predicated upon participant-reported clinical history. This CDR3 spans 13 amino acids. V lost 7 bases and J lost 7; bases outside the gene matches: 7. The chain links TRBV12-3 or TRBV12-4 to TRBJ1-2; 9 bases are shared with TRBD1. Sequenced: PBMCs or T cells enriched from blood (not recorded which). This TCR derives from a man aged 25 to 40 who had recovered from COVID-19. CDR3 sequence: CASTLTGGFGYTF. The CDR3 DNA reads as TGTGCCAGCACCTTGACAGGGGGGTTTGGCTACACCTTC.